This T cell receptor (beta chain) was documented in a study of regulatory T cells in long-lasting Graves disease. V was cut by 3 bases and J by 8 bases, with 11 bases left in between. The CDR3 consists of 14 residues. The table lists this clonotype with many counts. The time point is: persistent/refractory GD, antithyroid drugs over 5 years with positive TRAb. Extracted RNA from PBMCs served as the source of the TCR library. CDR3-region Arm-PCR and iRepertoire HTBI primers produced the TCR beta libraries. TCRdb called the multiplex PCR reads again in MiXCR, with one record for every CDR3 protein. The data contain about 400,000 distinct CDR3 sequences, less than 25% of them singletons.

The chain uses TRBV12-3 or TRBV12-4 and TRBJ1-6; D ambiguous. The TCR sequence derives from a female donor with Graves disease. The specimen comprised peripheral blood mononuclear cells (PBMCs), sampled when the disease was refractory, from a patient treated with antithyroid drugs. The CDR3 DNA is TGTGCCAGCAGTTTTCGAGGGCACGATTCACCCCTCCACTTT. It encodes CASSFRGHDSPLHF.